This paragraph covers one TCR beta chain sequence. The sample originates from a study of cytomegalovirus exposure and HLA in healthy donors. Researchers ran the PCR with 60 Vbeta and 13 Jbeta primers. Sequencing was performed with immunoSEQ multiplex PCR; in TCRdb, only in-frame clones are kept and a portion is missing. The specimen's table records approximately 210,000 clones. The trim removed 4 bases at V and 7 bases at J, leaving 13 bases unmatched. The CDR3 has 15 residues. CDR1 is SGHNT, CDR2 YYREEE, per germline (reference sequence). The chain uses TRBV5-4 and TRBJ2-5, with 7 bases aligning to TRBD1. The source is a woman aged 30 to 39 in good health and CMV-seropositive. What was sequenced was PBMCs. In nucleotides, the CDR3 is TGTGCCAGCAGCCATTCAGGAAGGGGGCGAGGGACCCAGTACTTC. Amino acids: CASSHSGRGRGTQYF. Full variable domain (rest looked up from reference TRBV5-4 and TRBJ2-5): ETGVTQSPTHLIKTRGQQVTLRCSSQSGHNTVSWYQQALGQGPQFIFQYYREEENGRGNFPPRFSGLQFPNYSSELNVNALELDDSALYLCASSHSGRGRGTQYFGPGTRLLVL.